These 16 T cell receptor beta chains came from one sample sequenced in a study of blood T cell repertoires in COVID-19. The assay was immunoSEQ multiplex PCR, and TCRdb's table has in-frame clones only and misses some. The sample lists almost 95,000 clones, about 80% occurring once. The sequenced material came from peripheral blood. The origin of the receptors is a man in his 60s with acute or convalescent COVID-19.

In DNA, the CDR3 is TGTGCCAGCAGCCAAGGGACAGGGCTTCAGCCCCAGCATTTT. Translation gives CASSQGTGLQPQHF. The V and J genes are TRBV3-1 (or the pseudogene TRBV3-2) and TRBJ1-5; 8 positions agree with TRBD1. The CDR3 is 14 amino acids. Trimming cost V 1 base and J 6 bases; bases outside gene matches: 2. Germline values: CDR1 LGHDT, CDR2 YNNKEL (reference sequence).

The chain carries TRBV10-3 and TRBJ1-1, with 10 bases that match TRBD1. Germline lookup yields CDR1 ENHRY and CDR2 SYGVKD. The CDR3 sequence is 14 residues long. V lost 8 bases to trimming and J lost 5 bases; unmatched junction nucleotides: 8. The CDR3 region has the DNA TGTGCCATCGGGGGACAGGGGATCAGGACTGAAGCTTTCTTT. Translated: CAIGGQGIRTEAFF.

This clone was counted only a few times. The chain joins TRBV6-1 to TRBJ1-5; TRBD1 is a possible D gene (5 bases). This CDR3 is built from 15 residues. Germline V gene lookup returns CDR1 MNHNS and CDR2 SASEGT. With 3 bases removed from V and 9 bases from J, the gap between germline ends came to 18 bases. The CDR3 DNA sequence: TGTGCCAGCAGTGATGGAGCGAACAGGTTGGGGCCCCAGCATTTT. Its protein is CASSDGANRLGPQHF.

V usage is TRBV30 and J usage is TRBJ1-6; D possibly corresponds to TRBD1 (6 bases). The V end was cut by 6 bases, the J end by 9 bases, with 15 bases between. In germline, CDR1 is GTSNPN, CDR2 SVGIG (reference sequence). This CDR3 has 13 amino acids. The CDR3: CACTGQGSSPLHF. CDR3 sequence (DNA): TGTGCCTGCACGGGACAAGGTTCTTCACCCCTCCACTTT.

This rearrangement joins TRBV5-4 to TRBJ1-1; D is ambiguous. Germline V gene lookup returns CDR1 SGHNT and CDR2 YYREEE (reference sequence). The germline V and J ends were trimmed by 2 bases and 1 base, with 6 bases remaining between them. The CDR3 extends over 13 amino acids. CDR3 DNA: TGTGCCAGCAGCTTAAGCCAGAACACTGAAGCTTTCTTT. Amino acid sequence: CASSLSQNTEAFF.

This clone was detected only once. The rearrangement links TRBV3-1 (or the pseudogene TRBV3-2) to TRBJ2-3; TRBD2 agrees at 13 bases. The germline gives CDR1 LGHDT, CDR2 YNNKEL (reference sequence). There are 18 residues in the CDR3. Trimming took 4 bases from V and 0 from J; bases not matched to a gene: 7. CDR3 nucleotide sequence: TGTGCCAGCAGCCCCGGGACTAGCGGGGCGCTTAGCACAGATACGCAGTATTTT. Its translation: CASSPGTSGALSTDTQYF.

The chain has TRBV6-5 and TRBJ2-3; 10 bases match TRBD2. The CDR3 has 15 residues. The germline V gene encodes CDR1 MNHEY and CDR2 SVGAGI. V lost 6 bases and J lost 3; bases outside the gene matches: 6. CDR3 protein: CASRQIAGGTDTQYF. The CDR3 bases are TGTGCCAGCAGACAGATAGCGGGGGGTACAGATACGCAGTATTTT.

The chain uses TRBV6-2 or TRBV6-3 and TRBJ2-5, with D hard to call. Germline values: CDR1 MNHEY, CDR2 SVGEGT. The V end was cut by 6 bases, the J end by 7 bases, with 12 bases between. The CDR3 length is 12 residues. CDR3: CASSGVAATQYF. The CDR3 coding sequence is TGTGCCAGCAGCGGTGTGGCTGCGACCCAGTACTTC.

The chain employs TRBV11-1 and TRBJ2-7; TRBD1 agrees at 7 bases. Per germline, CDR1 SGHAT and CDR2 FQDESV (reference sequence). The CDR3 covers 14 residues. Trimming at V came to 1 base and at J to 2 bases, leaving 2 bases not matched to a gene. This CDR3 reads CASSLGTGAYEQYF. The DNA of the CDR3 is TGTGCCAGCAGCTTAGGGACAGGAGCCTACGAGCAGTACTTC.

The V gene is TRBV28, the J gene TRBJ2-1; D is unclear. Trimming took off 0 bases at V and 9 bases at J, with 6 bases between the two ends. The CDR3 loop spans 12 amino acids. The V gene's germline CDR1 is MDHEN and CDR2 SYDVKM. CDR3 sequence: CASSLWAREQFF. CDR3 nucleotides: TGTGCCAGCAGTTTATGGGCCCGTGAGCAGTTCTTC.

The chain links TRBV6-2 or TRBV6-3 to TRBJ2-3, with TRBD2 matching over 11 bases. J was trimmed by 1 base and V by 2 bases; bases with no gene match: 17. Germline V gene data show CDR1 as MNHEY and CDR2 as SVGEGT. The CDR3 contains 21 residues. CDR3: CASSYPSKTSGEDFGTDTQYF. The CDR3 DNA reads TGTGCCAGCAGTTACCCAAGCAAGACTAGCGGGGAGGACTTTGGCACAGATACGCAGTATTTT.

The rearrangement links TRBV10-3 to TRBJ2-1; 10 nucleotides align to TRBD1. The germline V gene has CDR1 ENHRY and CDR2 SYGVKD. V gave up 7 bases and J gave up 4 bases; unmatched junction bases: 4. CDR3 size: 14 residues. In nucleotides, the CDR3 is TGTGCCATCAACCGGGACAGGGGTTACAATGAGCAGTTCTTC. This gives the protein CAINRDRGYNEQFF.

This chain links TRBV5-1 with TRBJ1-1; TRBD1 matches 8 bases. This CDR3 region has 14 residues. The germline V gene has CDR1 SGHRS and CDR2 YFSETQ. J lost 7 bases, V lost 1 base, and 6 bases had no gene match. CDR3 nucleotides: TGCGCCAGCAGCTTGAAGGCAGGGGGCGTTGAAGCTTTCTTT. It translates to CASSLKAGGVEAFF.

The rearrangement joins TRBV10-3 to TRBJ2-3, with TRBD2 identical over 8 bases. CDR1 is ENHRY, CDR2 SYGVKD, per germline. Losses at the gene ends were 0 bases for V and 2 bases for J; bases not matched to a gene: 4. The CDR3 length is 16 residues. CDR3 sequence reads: CAISESLAGITDTQYF. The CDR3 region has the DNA TGTGCCATCAGTGAGTCATTAGCGGGGATCACAGATACGCAGTATTTT.

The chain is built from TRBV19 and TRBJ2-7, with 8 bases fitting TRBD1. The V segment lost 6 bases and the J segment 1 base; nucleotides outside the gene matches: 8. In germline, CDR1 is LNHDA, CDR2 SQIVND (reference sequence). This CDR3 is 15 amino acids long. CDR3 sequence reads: CASSATGGGSYEQYF. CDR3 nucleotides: TGTGCCAGTAGCGCTACAGGGGGAGGATCCTACGAGCAGTACTTC.

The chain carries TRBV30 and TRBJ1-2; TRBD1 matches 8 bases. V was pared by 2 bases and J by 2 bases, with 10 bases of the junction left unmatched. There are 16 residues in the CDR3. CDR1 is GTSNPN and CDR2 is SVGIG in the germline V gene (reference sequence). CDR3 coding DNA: TGTGCCTGGAGTCCATCCACCGGACAGGGAAACTATGGCTACACCTTC. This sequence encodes CAWSPSTGQGNYGYTF.